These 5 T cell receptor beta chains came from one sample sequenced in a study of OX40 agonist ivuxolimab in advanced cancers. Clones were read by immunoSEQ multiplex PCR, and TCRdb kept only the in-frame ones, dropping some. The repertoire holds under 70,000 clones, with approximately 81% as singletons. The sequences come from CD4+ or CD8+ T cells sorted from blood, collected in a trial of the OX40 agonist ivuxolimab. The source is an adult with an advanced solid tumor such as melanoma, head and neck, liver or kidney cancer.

The CDR3 bases are TGTGCCAGCAGCCCCGGGAACAGGGCGGCTGGCTACACCTTC. As protein: CASSPGNRAAGYTF. V usage is TRBV5-8 and J usage is TRBJ1-2, with a tentative D call TRBD1 (6 bases). This CDR3 is 14 amino acids long. Germline loops: CDR1 SGHTS, CDR2 YDEGEE. Trimming took 4 bases from V and 7 from J, leaving 17 bases between them.

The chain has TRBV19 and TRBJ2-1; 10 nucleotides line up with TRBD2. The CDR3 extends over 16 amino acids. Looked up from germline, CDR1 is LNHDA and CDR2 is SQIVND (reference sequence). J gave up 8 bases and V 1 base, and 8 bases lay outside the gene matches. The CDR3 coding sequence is TGTGCCAGTAGTATAGGAGCGGGAGGGCCAACGGATGAGCAGTTCTTC. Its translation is CASSIGAGGPTDEQFF.

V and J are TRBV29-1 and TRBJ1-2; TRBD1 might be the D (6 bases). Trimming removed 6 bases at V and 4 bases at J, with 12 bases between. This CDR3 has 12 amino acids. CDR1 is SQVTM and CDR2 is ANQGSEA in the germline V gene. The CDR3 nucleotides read TGCAGCGTCGATATAGGGGGCTATGGCTACACCTTC. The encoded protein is CSVDIGGYGYTF.

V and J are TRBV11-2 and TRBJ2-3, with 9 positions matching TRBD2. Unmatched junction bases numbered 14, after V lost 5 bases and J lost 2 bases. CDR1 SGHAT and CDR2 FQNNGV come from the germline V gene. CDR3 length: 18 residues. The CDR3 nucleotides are TGTGCCAGCAGCCCCCCGGGTTTCCTAGCGGGGAACACAGATACGCAGTATTTT. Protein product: CASSPPGFLAGNTDTQYF.

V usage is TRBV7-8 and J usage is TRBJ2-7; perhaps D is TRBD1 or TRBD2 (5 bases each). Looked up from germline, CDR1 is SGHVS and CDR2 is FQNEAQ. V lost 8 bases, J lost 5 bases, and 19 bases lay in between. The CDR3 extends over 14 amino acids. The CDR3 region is CASSHRTGRDEQYF. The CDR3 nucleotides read TGTGCCAGCTCCCACAGAACGGGGCGCGACGAGCAGTACTTC.